This record concerns one T cell receptor beta chain sequence. The sample is drawn from a study of identical twins. Looked up from germline, CDR1 is MNHNS and CDR2 is SASEGT. V lost 6 bases and J 3 bases, leaving 9 bases between the germline ends. This CDR3 has 13 amino acids. TCRdb used MiXCR to reprocess the 5' RACE reads, holding one entry per CDR3 protein. The sample includes hundreds of thousands of distinct CDR3 sequences, 20% to 25% of them seen just once. The same specimen was also included in a second study, on yellow fever vaccine responses in identical twins.

Sequences were obtained from CD4+ T cells sorted from blood. The V and J genes are TRBV6-1 and TRBJ1-5; D is unresolved. This sequence was found in a woman younger than 30 in good health. The CDR3 here is CASRDRDNQPQHF. The CDR3 nucleotides are TGTGCCAGCAGAGACCGTGACAATCAGCCCCAGCATTTT.